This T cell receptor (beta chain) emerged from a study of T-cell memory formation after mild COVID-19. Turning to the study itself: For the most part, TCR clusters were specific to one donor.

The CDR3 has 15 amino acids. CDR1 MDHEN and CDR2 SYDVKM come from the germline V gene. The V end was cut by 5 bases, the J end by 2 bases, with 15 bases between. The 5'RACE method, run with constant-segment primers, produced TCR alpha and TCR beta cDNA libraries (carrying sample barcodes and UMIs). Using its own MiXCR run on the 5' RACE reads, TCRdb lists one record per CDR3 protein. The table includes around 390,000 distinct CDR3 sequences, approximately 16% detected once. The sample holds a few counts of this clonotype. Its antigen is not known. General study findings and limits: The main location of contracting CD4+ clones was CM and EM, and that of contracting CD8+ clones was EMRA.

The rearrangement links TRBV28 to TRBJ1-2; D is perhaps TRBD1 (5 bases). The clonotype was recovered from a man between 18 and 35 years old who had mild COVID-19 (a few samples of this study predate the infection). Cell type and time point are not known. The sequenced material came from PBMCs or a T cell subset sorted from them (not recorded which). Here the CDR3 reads CASSPGASVNYGYTF. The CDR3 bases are TGTGCCAGCAGTCCCGGGGCATCGGTCAACTATGGCTACACCTTC.